The 23 T cell receptor beta chains presented below share a single source sample, sequenced in a study of tumor-infiltrating lymphocytes in localized non-small cell lung cancer. This table comes from immunoSEQ multiplex PCR, and its TCRdb copy is limited to in-frame clones, with some not included. Of 13,000 or so clones in the sample, 80% were seen once. The sequenced material came from lung tumor tissue. The origin of the receptors is a human donor with non-small cell lung cancer.

This chain links TRBV7-8 with TRBJ2-1, with D uncertain. V was shortened by 0 bases and J by 7 bases, with 4 bases between the two germline ends. The CDR3 contains 12 residues. Looked up from germline, CDR1 is SGHVS and CDR2 is FQNEAQ. As DNA, the CDR3 is TGTGCCAGCAGCTTAGCCCGGAATGAGCAGTTCTTC. This encodes CASSLARNEQFF.

The chain has TRBV5-6 and TRBJ2-3, with a weak D call TRBD2 (6 bases). This CDR3 has 16 amino acids. Germline lookup yields CDR1 SGHDT and CDR2 YYEEEE. With 2 bases removed from V and 0 bases from J, the gap between germline ends came to 13 bases. In DNA form, the CDR3 reads TGTGCCAGCAGCTTTTACTCGGGGGACAGCACAGATACGCAGTATTTT. Translated: CASSFYSGDSTDTQYF. Based on the CDR3 plus reference TRBV5-6 and TRBJ2-3, the full variable domain is DAGVTQSPTHLIKTRGQQVTLRCSPKSGHDTVSWYQQALGQGPQFIFQYYEEEERQRGNFPDRFSGHQFPNYSSELNVNALLLGDSALYLCASSFYSGDSTDTQYFGPGTRLTVL.

The chain carries TRBV21-1 and TRBJ1-2. TRBV21-1 is marked as a pseudogene. The CDR3 length is 13 residues. The CDR3 bases are TGTGCCAGCAGCAAGGGGTTTGACTATGGCTACACCTTC. Protein: CASSKGFDYGYTF.

The rearrangement links TRBV7-8 to TRBJ1-2, with D uncertain. Germline loops: CDR1 SGHVS, CDR2 FQNEAQ. The CDR3 contains 14 residues. With 3 bases removed from V and 0 bases from J, the gap between germline ends came to 8 bases. The CDR3, as DNA: TGTGCCAGCAGCTTGGCTGCAACTAACTATGGCTACACCTTC. It codes for CASSLAATNYGYTF.

CDR3 nucleotides: TGTGCCAGCAGCCCAGACAGGGAATTAAACTATGGCTACACCTTC. Translated, it gives CASSPDRELNYGYTF. The V call is TRBV7-2, the J call TRBJ1-2; TRBD1 matches at 7 bases. The V segment lost 5 bases and the J segment 2 bases; nucleotides outside the gene matches: 8. The length of the CDR3 is 15 residues. CDR1 is SGHTA, CDR2 FQGNSA, per germline.

This clone has a single count. V usage is TRBV13 and J usage is TRBJ2-3; D may be TRBD1 or TRBD2 (6 bases each). This CDR3 comprises 17 residues. Trimming shortened V by 7 bases and J by 4 bases, and 24 bases separated the two germline ends. Looked up from germline, CDR1 is PRHDT and CDR2 is FYEKMQ (reference sequence). CDR3 sequence reads: CASTPDGGLTGSDTQYF. In DNA form, the CDR3 reads TGTGCCAGCACCCCCGATGGGGGGCTGACGGGGTCAGATACGCAGTATTTT.

V is TRBV2 and J is TRBJ2-7, with 10 bases matching TRBD1. This CDR3 is 13 amino acids long. Germline CDR1 reads SNHLY; CDR2 reads FYNNEI. After removal of 9 bases from V and 6 bases from J, the junction contained 8 bases not matched to a gene. Here the CDR3 DNA reads TGTGCCAGTTACCGGGACAGGGGTTCCGAGCAGTACTTC. This encodes CASYRDRGSEQYF. The variable domain in full, with the rest retrieved from reference TRBV2 and TRBJ2-7, is EPEVTQTPSHQVTQMGQEVILRCVPISNHLYFYWYRQILGQKVEFLVSFYNNEISEKSEIFDDQFSVERPDGSNFTLKIRSTKLEDSAMYFCASYRDRGSEQYFGPGTRLTVT.

This chain uses TRBV29-1 with TRBJ2-1; 10 bases align to TRBD2. V was pared by 0 bases and J by 3 bases, with 11 bases of the junction left unmatched. The CDR3 is made up of 18 amino acids. Germline V gene sequence: CDR1 SQVTM, CDR2 ANQGSEA. The CDR3, as DNA: TGCAGCGTTGAAGATCTTTGGGCCGGGACTAGCGTCTACAATGAGCAGTTCTTC. Encoded protein: CSVEDLWAGTSVYNEQFF.

The gene calls are TRBV5-5 and TRBJ2-5; the D is unclear. The CDR3 extends over 14 amino acids. Trimming shortened V by 7 bases and J by 5 bases, and 18 bases separated the two germline ends. The germline gives CDR1 SGHKS, CDR2 YYEKEE (reference sequence). The CDR3 nucleotides read TGTGCCAGCCGACGCCTGCTAGGAAGGGAGACCCAGTACTTC. Residues: CASRRLLGRETQYF.

The V call is TRBV19, the J call TRBJ2-5; the D call may be TRBD1 or TRBD2 (5 bases each). This CDR3 comprises 13 residues. Trimming removed 1 base at V and 5 bases at J, with 8 bases between. CDR1 is LNHDA, CDR2 SQIVND, per germline (reference sequence). CDR3 residues: CASSIGGSETQYF. Here the CDR3 DNA reads TGTGCCAGTAGTATAGGGGGGTCGGAGACCCAGTACTTC.

With respect to this clone: This may come from a read error, since a much larger clone is one base off. This chain joins TRBV7-9 and TRBJ1-1; D gene unclear. The CDR3 loop spans 11 amino acids. The germline V gene has CDR1 SEHNR and CDR2 FQNEAQ (reference sequence). Trimming took off 3 bases at V and 1 base at J, with 0 bases between the two ends. The CDR3 protein is CASSLNTEAFF. CDR3 nucleotide sequence: TGTGCCAGCAGCTTGAACACTGAAGCTTTCTTT.

This clone was seen more than once but under ten times. The chain joins TRBV5-6 to TRBJ2-5; 8 bases fit TRBD2. The V and J ends lost 5 bases and 5 bases, in that order; junction bases with no gene match: 14. CDR1 and CDR2 (germline): SGHDT, YYEEEE. The CDR3 has 16 residues. CDR3 nucleotides: TGTGCCAGCAGTTCCACCCTCGGGGGGGCCATCGAGACCCAGTACTTC. This translates into CASSSTLGGAIETQYF.

This chain connects TRBV6-1 to TRBJ2-2; D remains unclear. This CDR3 is built from 11 residues. Deletions cut 2 bases from V and 9 bases from J, with 4 bases between. Looked up from germline, CDR1 is MNHNS and CDR2 is SASEGT. For the CDR3, the DNA is TGTGCCAGCAGTGAAAGGTGGGAGCTGTTTTTT. Translating gives CASSERWELFF.

The rearrangement uses TRBV30 and TRBJ1-1, with D perhaps TRBD1 (6 bases). The CDR3 covers 13 residues. CDR1 GTSNPN and CDR2 SVGIG come from the germline V gene (reference sequence). The V end lost 4 bases, the J end lost 4 bases, and 13 bases lay between the germline ends. The CDR3 bases are TGTGCCTGGAAGACAGGCATGACCACTGAAGCTTTCTTT. Translation: CAWKTGMTTEAFF.

The chain is built from TRBV5-1 and TRBJ2-3, with 7 bases aligning to TRBD2. The length of the CDR3 is 16 residues. The V segment lost 4 bases and the J segment 3 bases; nucleotides outside the gene matches: 11. Germline V gene sequence: CDR1 SGHRS, CDR2 YFSETQ. The CDR3 DNA sequence: TGCGCCAGCAGCCTAAACCCCGCGGGAGCTACAGATACGCAGTATTTT. Translated, it gives CASSLNPAGATDTQYF.

This clone has only a few counts. The V and J genes are TRBV10-2 and TRBJ2-5; TRBD2 aligns across 11 bases. CDR1 is WSHSY and CDR2 is SAAADI in the germline V gene. The CDR3 extends over 14 amino acids. Trimming took 10 bases from V and 2 from J; bases not matched to a gene: 6. CDR3 sequence (DNA): TGCGCCACCGCGACTAGCGGGAATCAAGAGACCCAGTACTTC. The encoded protein is CATATSGNQETQYF.

V is TRBV5-1 and J is TRBJ2-7, with 10 bases lining up with TRBD1. V gave up 4 bases and J gave up 6 bases; unmatched junction bases: 19. Germline assignment: CDR1 SGHRS and CDR2 YFSETQ. CDR3 length: 18 amino acids. The CDR3 loop reads CASSVAAGQGFGAREQYF. CDR3 sequence (DNA): TGCGCCAGCAGCGTGGCAGCGGGACAGGGGTTTGGGGCTCGCGAGCAGTACTTC.

This clone is a singleton in its sample. The chain joins TRBV6-6 to TRBJ2-2; weak D call: TRBD2 (5 bases). Germline loops: CDR1 MNHNY, CDR2 SVGAGI (reference sequence). The length of the CDR3 is 15 residues. Trimming removed 2 bases from V and 2 bases from J, with 9 bases in between. This CDR3 is CASSYRDANTGELFF. The CDR3 DNA reads as TGTGCCAGCAGTTACCGGGATGCTAACACCGGGGAGCTGTTTTTT.

V usage is TRBV7-2 and J usage is TRBJ2-2; 7 bases line up with TRBD1. Germline lookup yields CDR1 SGHTA and CDR2 FQGNSA. CDR3 length: 14 residues. V lost 3 bases to trimming and J lost 6 bases; unmatched junction nucleotides: 4. The CDR3 DNA follows: TGTGCCAGCAGCTTCCGACAGGGAGCCGGGGAGCTGTTTTTT. This translates into CASSFRQGAGELFF.

This clone was detected only once. This sequence joins TRBV29-1 and TRBJ2-7; possibly TRBD1 or TRBD2 for D (5 bases each). Germline assignment: CDR1 SQVTM and CDR2 ANQGSEA. The CDR3 has 13 residues. Between the trimmed V and J ends, which lost 3 bases and 2 bases, there was a span of 11 bases. As DNA, the CDR3 is TGCAGCGTTGATGGGGACGGGACCTACGAGCAGTACTTC. Protein: CSVDGDGTYEQYF.

The V and J genes are TRBV6-6 and TRBJ2-1, with unresolved D. Trimming removed 2 bases from V and 7 bases from J, with 12 bases in between. CDR1 is MNHNY, CDR2 SVGAGI, per germline (reference sequence). The CDR3 totals 14 residues. CDR3 DNA: TGTGCCAGCAGTTACGAATTATTGGAGAATGAGCAGTTCTTC. It is translated as CASSYELLENEQFF.

The genes are TRBV29-1 and TRBJ1-1, with a tentative D call TRBD1 (5 bases). CDR1 SQVTM and CDR2 ANQGSEA come from the germline V gene. The CDR3 sequence is 14 residues long. The germline V and J ends were trimmed by 6 bases and 3 bases, with 17 bases remaining between them. CDR3 region: CSVTGTGRDTEAFF. The CDR3 nucleotides are TGCAGCGTGACCGGGACCGGTAGGGACACTGAAGCTTTCTTT.

The CDR3 region is CASSAQGHGYTF. For the CDR3, the DNA is TGTGCCAGCAGTGCGCAGGGCCATGGCTACACCTTC. This chain links TRBV6-4 with TRBJ1-2; D may be TRBD1 (5 bases). V was shortened by 4 bases and J by 6 bases, with 9 bases between the two germline ends. The CDR3 has 12 residues. CDR1 and CDR2 (germline): MRHNA, SNTAGT.